A selection of T cell receptor beta chains follows, all from one sample in a study of a mutant IDH1 vaccine in newly diagnosed glioma. Libraries were prepared by immunoSEQ multiplex PCR; TCRdb keeps only in-frame clonotypes and omits some of them. This sample yields about 55,000 clones, of which 75% to 90% are seen a single time; 5% to 8% belongs to the top ten. These TCRs' antigens remain unknown. The starting material was PBMCs, obtained from a glioma patient whose treatment included an IDH1 peptide vaccine. Source of these receptors: a middle-aged man with glioma. CDR3s include the opening cysteine and the closing phenylalanine or tryptophan. A D gene is named only where the DNA matches it firmly.

TRBJ1-6 TRBV6-5 - CASSYRAVDSPLHF TGTGCCAGCAGTTACAGGGCCGTTGATTCACCCCTCCACTTT
TRBJ2-3 TRBV11-2 - CASSSPDSAETDTQYF TGTGCCAGCAGCTCCCCTGACAGCGCGGAAACAGATACGCAGTATTTT
TRBJ1-2 TRBV30 - CACAQGVHYGYTF TGTGCCTGCGCACAGGGCGTCCACTATGGCTACACCTTC
TRBJ1-1 TRBV5-4 - CASSLGGTVNTEAFF TGTGCCAGCAGCTTGGGGGGCACGGTGAACACTGAAGCTTTCTTT
TRBJ1-4 TRBV6-1 - CASSPGQAYEKLFF TGTGCCAGCAGTCCGGGACAAGCCTATGAAAAACTGTTTTTT
TRBJ1-6 TRBV7-9 TRBD1 CASKGTGDNSPLHF TGTGCCAGCAAGGGGACAGGGGATAATTCACCCCTCCACTTT
TRBJ1-6 TRBV7-9 - CASSPLDSSPLHF TGTGCCAGCAGCCCCCTCGATAGTTCACCCCTCCACTTT
TRBJ1-2 TRBV7-2 TRBD1 CASSPDRGSTLLANYGYTF TGTGCCAGCAGCCCCGACAGGGGGAGTACCTTGTTAGCTAACTATGGCTACACCTTC
TRBJ1-1 TRBV7-8 - CASSLDSEAFF TGTGCCAGCAGCTTAGACTCTGAAGCTTTCTTT
TRBJ1-4 TRBV19 - CASTVGWANEKLFF TGTGCCAGCACCGTGGGGTGGGCTAATGAAAAACTGTTTTTT